This TCR beta chain was sequenced during a study of blood T cell repertoires in COVID-19. Study-level information: Acute-phase and convalescent COVID-19 samples originated in the United States, Italy and Spain.

Only in-frame clones appear in the TCRdb table, and some are missing; sequencing was by immunoSEQ multiplex PCR. The sample comprises about 43,000 clones, just under 90% of which are singletons, and less than 5% rests with the top ten. Sequencing used peripheral blood. The sequence came from a man aged 40-55 years with COVID-19, enrolled during active disease.

The CDR3 DNA sequence: TGTGCCAGTAGTATGTTGGAGGGCTGGGGCTACACCTTC. Its translation: CASSMLEGWGYTF. The chain carries TRBV19 and TRBJ1-2; no reliable D call. The CDR3 spans 13 residues. V lost 3 bases, J lost 8 bases, and 13 bases lay in between. Germline V lookup: CDR1 LNHDA, CDR2 SQIVND (reference sequence). The entire variable domain, with the rest obtained from reference TRBV19 and TRBJ1-2, is as follows: DGGITQSPKYLFRKEGQNVTLSCEQNLNHDAMYWYRQDPGQGLRLIYYSQIVNDFQKGDIAEGYSVSREKKESFPLTVTSAQKNPTAFYLCASSMLEGWGYTFGSGTRLTVV.